Presented here are 9 T cell receptor beta chains from one specimen sequenced in a study of blood T cell repertoires in COVID-19. The table came from immunoSEQ multiplex PCR; TCRdb's copy has only in-frame clones and leaves some out. Of hundreds of thousands of clones in the sample, roughly 79% were seen once. Material for sequencing was peripheral blood. The receptors were sampled from a woman at least 80 years old with COVID-19, enrolled during active disease.

This chain connects TRBV6-6 to TRBJ1-6; D is unclear. The V end was cut by 8 bases, the J end by 0 bases, with 11 bases between. This CDR3 spans 15 amino acids. Germline CDR1 reads MNHNY; CDR2 reads SVGAGI (reference sequence). The CDR3 spells CASGPGSSYNSPLHF. The CDR3 coding sequence is TGTGCCAGCGGACCGGGGAGCTCCTATAATTCACCCCTCCACTTT.

This chain joins TRBV7-2 and TRBJ2-1; 12 positions agree with TRBD2. Germline V gene sequence: CDR1 SGHTA, CDR2 FQGNSA. This CDR3 comprises 16 residues. V trimming: 5 bases; J trimming: 9 bases; junction bases outside the gene matches: 11. The CDR3 region is CASSPGRTSGMGEQFF. DNA for the CDR3: TGTGCCAGCAGCCCGGGACGGACTAGCGGGATGGGTGAGCAGTTCTTC.

This chain uses TRBV28 with TRBJ2-7, with 8 nucleotides matching TRBD2. CDR3 length: 15 residues. CDR1 and CDR2 from the germline V gene are MDHEN and SYDVKM. After removal of 2 bases from V and 3 bases from J, the junction contained 6 bases not matched to a gene. The CDR3: CASSLAGGRGYEQYF. The CDR3 coding sequence is TGTGCCAGCAGTTTAGCGGGGGGTAGAGGCTACGAGCAGTACTTC. Supplemented by reference TRBV28 and TRBJ2-7, the full variable domain reads DVKVTQSSRYLVKRTGEKVFLECVQDMDHENMFWYRQDPGLGLRLIYFSYDVKMKEKGDIPEGYSVSREKKERFSLILESASTNQTSMYLCASSLAGGRGYEQYFGPGTRLTVT.

V gene TRBV5-1 combines with J gene TRBJ2-6; the match to TRBD2 covers 9 bases. The germline CDR1 and CDR2 sequences are SGHRS and YFSETQ. Trimming removed 0 bases from V and 2 bases from J; junction bases left unmatched: 9. This CDR3 comprises 19 residues. In DNA, the CDR3 is TGCGCCAGCAGCTTGGAGGGGCGGGAGGGCCGGACTGGGGCCAACGTCCTGACTTTC. As protein: CASSLEGREGRTGANVLTF.

This chain uses TRBV7-2 with TRBJ2-7; unclear D gene. Germline V CDR1 and CDR2: SGHTA, FQGNSA. This CDR3 has 14 amino acids. The V gene lost 1 base and the J gene lost 2 bases, with 9 bases spanning the gap. The CDR3, as DNA: TGTGCCAGCAGCTTAGAAGATGCGACCTACGAGCAGTACTTC. Its translation: CASSLEDATYEQYF.

The chain employs TRBV6-1 and TRBJ1-5; TRBD1 is a possible D gene (6 bases). CDR1 MNHNS and CDR2 SASEGT come from the germline V gene. Trimming cost V 2 bases and J 1 base, with 15 bases left between them. CDR3 length: 17 residues. The CDR3, as DNA: TGTGCCAGCAGTGAATTCGGTGCAGGGGTGAGCAATCAGCCCCAGCATTTT. Protein: CASSEFGAGVSNQPQHF.

This clone was observed a few times. This chain uses TRBV15 with TRBJ1-1; a possible D gene is TRBD1 (5 bases). V was clipped by 6 bases and J by 0 bases, with 11 bases between them. Germline CDR1 LNHNV, CDR2 YYDKDF (reference sequence). This CDR3 has 14 residues. The CDR3: CATSGGGMNTEAFF. In DNA form, the CDR3 reads TGTGCCACCAGTGGGGGGGGGATGAACACTGAAGCTTTCTTT.

This clone was seen a single time. The chain recombines TRBV19 with TRBJ2-7; 8 bases map to TRBD1. The CDR3 sequence is 16 residues long. Germline V gene data show CDR1 as LNHDA and CDR2 as SQIVND (reference sequence). J was trimmed by 3 bases and V by 0 bases; bases with no gene match: 7. The CDR3 DNA reads TGTGCCAGTAGTATAGAAGACAGGGGAAGTCTCTACGAGCAGTACTTC. Translated: CASSIEDRGSLYEQYF.

This chain uses TRBV3-1 (or the pseudogene TRBV3-2) with TRBJ1-2; D gene ambiguous. Between the trimmed V and J ends, which lost 0 bases and 4 bases, there was a span of 12 bases. The CDR3 is 15 amino acids. Germline V gene data show CDR1 as LGHDT and CDR2 as YNNKEL (reference sequence). CDR3 in DNA: TGTGCCAGCAGCCAAGATCTTAGCAGTCCCTATGGCTACACCTTC. Protein: CASSQDLSSPYGYTF.